The TCR beta chain described here comes from a study of blood T cell repertoires in COVID-19. Study-level information: Specimens from acute and convalescent COVID-19 originated in the United States, Italy and Spain. T cells, B-cell-depleted T cells, or PBMCs provided the cDNA or gDNA that served as material.

In the original processing: How many nucleated cells were present was estimated from reference gene primer amplification. TCRdb's table, derived via immunoSEQ multiplex PCR, lists solely in-frame clones and lacks some. V and J calls and clone size are as listed in that table; D and trimming were resolved from the DNA. The sample contains 250,000 to 350,000 clones, approximately 90% of which appear only once. The V end was cut by 5 bases, the J end by 5 bases, with 12 bases between. CDR1 SEHNR and CDR2 FQNEAQ come from the germline V gene (reference sequence). This CDR3 contains 13 residues. During active infection, Seattle patients enrolled and were then monitored through disease.

V is TRBV7-9 and J is TRBJ1-1; no definite D call. The sample taken for sequencing was peripheral blood. This sequence originates from a woman between 45 and 60 years old with COVID-19, enrolled during active disease. CDR3 residues: CASSTDVGTEAFF. The CDR3 nucleotides are TGTGCCAGCAGCACGGATGTCGGGACTGAAGCTTTCTTT.